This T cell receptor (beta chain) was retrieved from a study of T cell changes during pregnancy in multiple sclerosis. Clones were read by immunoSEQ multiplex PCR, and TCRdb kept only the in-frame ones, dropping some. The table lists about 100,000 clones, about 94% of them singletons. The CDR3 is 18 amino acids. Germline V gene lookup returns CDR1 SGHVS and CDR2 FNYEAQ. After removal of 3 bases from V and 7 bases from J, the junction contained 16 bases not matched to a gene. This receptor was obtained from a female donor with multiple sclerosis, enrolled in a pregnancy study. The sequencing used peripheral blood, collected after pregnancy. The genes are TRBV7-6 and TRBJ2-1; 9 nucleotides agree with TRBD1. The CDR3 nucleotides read TGTGCCAGCAGCTTTATGGGTTCGGGACAGGGTTTTTTAAATGAGCAGTTCTTC. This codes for CASSFMGSGQGFLNEQFF.